What follows describes a single T cell receptor beta chain. The data were obtained in a study of patients and donors after allogeneic stem cell transplantation. TCRdb processed the RT-PCR reads anew with MiXCR; each CDR3 protein has one entry. The data contain about 110,000 distinct CDR3 sequences, approximately 40% of them singletons. V was pared by 4 bases and J by 14 bases, with 18 bases between. The CDR3 length is 13 residues. Sequencing was performed on blood, either unsorted or a sorted T cell fraction (not recorded which). The chain has TRBV12-3 or TRBV12-4 and TRBJ2-1; D is uncertain. The sequence derives from a human donor who was either an allogeneic HSCT recipient or a stem cell or donor lymphocyte infusion donor (not recorded which). It is not recorded whose cells these are; they may come from a transplant donor. CDR3 in amino acids: CASSYDPLSGKFF. The CDR3 DNA reads TGTGCCAGCAGTTATGACCCGCTTTCTGGGAAGTTCTTC.